Presented here are 27 T cell receptor beta chains from one specimen sequenced in a study of early stage breast cancer tumors. The repertoire was sequenced with immunoSEQ multiplex PCR; TCRdb's copy has only in-frame clones and lacks some. This sample has under 45,000 clones, with about 78% found just once. Sequencing used blood. These receptors were obtained from a person in their fifties or sixties with breast cancer.

The chain carries TRBV7-9 and TRBJ2-3; 9 bases line up with TRBD2. This CDR3 has 16 residues. Germline values: CDR1 SEHNR, CDR2 FQNEAQ (reference sequence). Germline trimming cut 4 bases from V and 0 bases from J; bases unmatched to any gene: 5. In nucleotides, the CDR3 is TGTGCCAGCAGCTCCCTAGCGGGGCCTAGCACAGATACGCAGTATTTT. Translating it yields CASSSLAGPSTDTQYF.

The chain recombines TRBV28 with TRBJ2-2, with 8 positions matching TRBD2. The CDR3 sequence is 15 residues long. The germline CDR1 and CDR2 sequences are MDHEN and SYDVKM. After removal of 5 bases from V and 4 bases from J, the junction contained 6 bases not matched to a gene. DNA of the CDR3: TGTGCCAGCAGTCCGGGAGGGGTAGGCACCGGGGAGCTGTTTTTT. Amino acids: CASSPGGVGTGELFF. The full variable domain, its missing parts supplied by reference TRBV28 and TRBJ2-2, is DVKVTQSSRYLVKRTGEKVFLECVQDMDHENMFWYRQDPGLGLRLIYFSYDVKMKEKGDIPEGYSVSREKKERFSLILESASTNQTSMYLCASSPGGVGTGELFFGEGSRLTVL.

This chain uses TRBV2 with TRBJ2-3, with D perhaps matching TRBD2 (5 bases). The CDR3 spans 15 residues. V was pared by 1 base and J by 1 base, with 9 bases between. In germline, CDR1 is SNHLY, CDR2 FYNNEI. CDR3: CASSEEAAGTDTQYF. As DNA, the CDR3 is TGTGCCAGCAGTGAAGAGGCAGCGGGCACAGATACGCAGTATTTT.

This clone was picked up a small number of times. The rearrangement links TRBV5-4 to TRBJ1-2; D unclear. The germline V and J ends were trimmed by 5 bases and 6 bases, with 17 bases remaining between them. Germline assignment: CDR1 SGHNT and CDR2 YYREEE (reference sequence). There are 14 residues in the CDR3. CDR3 DNA: TGTGCCAGCAGACGCGTGCTGGGCCCGGATGGCTACACCTTC. Translating it yields CASRRVLGPDGYTF.

This clone occurred a few times. The rearrangement joins TRBV7-9 to TRBJ2-7; D is unclear. This CDR3 has 12 amino acids. With 2 bases removed from V and 5 bases from J, the gap between germline ends came to 7 bases. Germline V gene sequence: CDR1 SEHNR, CDR2 FQNEAQ (reference sequence). The CDR3 nucleotides read TGTGCCAGCAGCTTACTAGATGACGAGCAGTACTTC. Translating it yields CASSLLDDEQYF. The entire variable domain, with the rest obtained from reference TRBV7-9 and TRBJ2-7, is as follows: DTGVSQNPRHKITKRGQNVTFRCDPISEHNRLYWYRQTLGQGPEFLTYFQNEAQLEKSRLLSDRFSAERPKGSFSTLEIQRTEQGDSAMYLCASSLLDDEQYFGPGTRLTVT.

The J gene is TRBJ1-5, the V gene TRBV5-1, with no clear D. From germline, CDR1 is SGHRS and CDR2 YFSETQ. V dropped 2 bases and J dropped 0 bases, with 9 bases sitting between them. The CDR3 covers 15 residues. In nucleotides, the CDR3 is TGCGCCAGCAGCTTATACGGGGATAGCAATCAGCCCCAGCATTTT. This sequence encodes CASSLYGDSNQPQHF.

This clone has just a few counts. The rearrangement joins TRBV19 to TRBJ1-2; the D gene is possibly TRBD1 (5 bases). The CDR3 sequence is 15 residues long. V shed 7 bases and J shed 6 bases, with 21 bases lying between them. Germline CDR1 is LNHDA and CDR2 is SQIVND (reference sequence). The DNA for the CDR3 is TGTGCCAGTACTTATAGATTGGCAGGGACTGATGGCTACACCTTC. It yields the protein CASTYRLAGTDGYTF.

The rearrangement joins TRBV9 to TRBJ2-3; a weak D match, TRBD2 (6 bases). Germline V gene data show CDR1 as SGDLS and CDR2 as YYNGEE. This CDR3 is built from 16 residues. V lost 5 bases and J 3 bases, leaving 19 bases between the germline ends. This chain's CDR3 is CASSPVASGGTDTQYF. As DNA, the CDR3 is TGTGCCAGCAGTCCAGTGGCCTCCGGGGGTACAGATACGCAGTATTTT.

The chain carries TRBV5-5 and TRBJ2-7; tentatively, D is TRBD1 (5 bases). Germline CDR1 SGHKS, CDR2 YYEKEE (reference sequence). CDR3 length equals 13 residues. Trimming stripped 4 bases from V and 2 bases from J, with 10 bases between. Here the CDR3 reads CASSGRQTYEQYF. CDR3 DNA sequence: TGTGCCAGCAGCGGGCGACAGACCTACGAGCAGTACTTC.

V usage is TRBV7-2 and J usage is TRBJ2-7; 8 nucleotides match TRBD2. Looked up from germline, CDR1 is SGHTA and CDR2 is FQGNSA. The CDR3 sequence is 16 residues long. V lost 5 bases to trimming and J lost 3 bases; unmatched junction nucleotides: 12. The CDR3 protein is CASSVSAAGANYEQYF. The CDR3 DNA sequence: TGTGCCAGCAGCGTTTCCGCAGCGGGAGCGAACTACGAGCAGTACTTC.

The V call is TRBV5-6, the J call TRBJ2-7, with 7 bases matching TRBD1. The CDR3 is 14 residues long. V shed 3 bases and J 6 bases; nucleotides not matched to a gene: 9. Germline values: CDR1 SGHDT, CDR2 YYEEEE. The CDR3 protein is CASSSVDRLFEQYF. CDR3 bases: TGTGCCAGCAGCTCTGTGGACAGGCTCTTCGAGCAGTACTTC.

The CDR3 region has the DNA TGCGCCAGCAGCTTGGACGGGGTCGACACTGAAGCTTTCTTT. Translation gives CASSLDGVDTEAFF. The chain employs TRBV5-1 and TRBJ1-1; D remains ambiguous. Trimming took 0 bases from V and 3 from J, leaving 9 bases between them. The CDR3 length is 14 residues. Looked up from germline, CDR1 is SGHRS and CDR2 is YFSETQ.

This chain joins TRBV11-2 and TRBJ2-5, with TRBD2 matching 14 bases. V dropped 5 bases and J dropped 3; count of bases not matched to a gene: 5. Per germline, CDR1 SGHAT and CDR2 FQNNGV. This CDR3 has 16 residues. The CDR3 is CASSPVGLAGEETQYF. CDR3 in DNA: TGTGCCAGCAGCCCGGTGGGACTAGCGGGGGAAGAGACCCAGTACTTC.

The chain recombines TRBV6-6 with TRBJ2-2, with D possibly being TRBD2 (6 bases). This CDR3 spans 14 amino acids. Germline V gene data show CDR1 as MNHNY and CDR2 as SVGAGI (reference sequence). Trimming left V 10 bases short and J 5 bases short, with 17 bases between. CDR3 bases: TGTGCCATCCCCATCGGGGCGGGGACCGGGGAGCTGTTTTTT. Encoded protein: CAIPIGAGTGELFF.

The rearrangement links TRBV21-1 to TRBJ1-1; TRBD1, the table's D call, was not compared with the DNA. TRBV21-1 counts as a pseudogene. The CDR3 has 16 amino acids. The CDR3 nucleotides read TGTGCCAGCAGCAAAGGGCAAACAGGTTCGAACACTGAAGCTTTCTTT. It translates to CASSKGQTGSNTEAFF.

The chain couples TRBV19 to TRBJ2-7, with D perhaps matching TRBD1 (5 bases). V was clipped by 7 bases and J by 5 bases, with 15 bases between them. The CDR3 covers 13 residues. From germline, CDR1 is LNHDA and CDR2 SQIVND (reference sequence). The CDR3 region has the DNA TGTGCCAGTAACGTCAGGGCATCCCACGAGCAGTACGTC. It yields the protein CASNVRASHEQYV.

This clone was observed once. The chain employs TRBV11-3 and TRBJ1-2; D is undetermined. Germline V CDR1 and CDR2: SGHNT, YENEEA. The V end was cut by 5 bases, the J end by 8 bases, with 15 bases between. The CDR3 sequence is 13 residues long. Written as DNA, the CDR3 is TGTGCCAGCAGCCCCCGGGGAGTCTGGGGCTACACCTTC. Its protein product is CASSPRGVWGYTF.

The V gene is TRBV6-1, the J gene TRBJ2-7, with D possibly being TRBD1 (5 bases). This CDR3 contains 15 residues. CDR1 and CDR2 (germline): MNHNS, SASEGT. Trimming removed 4 bases at V and 2 bases at J, with 15 bases between. The CDR3 DNA reads as TGTGCCAGCAGTGTACCAGGGATCTTCCCCTACGAGCAGTACTTC. As protein: CASSVPGIFPYEQYF.

The gene calls are TRBV4-1 and TRBJ2-5, with D maybe TRBD2 (5 bases). V was clipped by 1 base and J by 7 bases, with 13 bases between them. The CDR3 is 14 amino acids. Looked up from germline, CDR1 is MGHRA and CDR2 is YSYEKL. The CDR3 region has the DNA TGCGCCAGCAGCCAAGGAGTGGGAGAGGCGACCCAGTACTTC. It is translated as CASSQGVGEATQYF.

This clone showed up just once. V usage is TRBV27 and J usage is TRBJ2-1, with TRBD2 identical over 7 bases. This CDR3 has 15 amino acids. Per germline, CDR1 MNHEY and CDR2 SMNVEV (reference sequence). V was pared by 9 bases and J by 2 bases, with 10 bases of the junction left unmatched. The CDR3 reads CASNSGRGTYNEQFF. CDR3 bases: TGTGCCAGTAATAGCGGGCGAGGGACCTACAATGAGCAGTTCTTC.

The CDR3 loop reads CASSPTSVDYTDTQYF. For the CDR3, the DNA is TGTGCCAGTAGTCCAACTAGCGTAGATTACACAGATACGCAGTATTTT. The chain is built from TRBV19 and TRBJ2-3; TRBD2 agrees at 7 bases. The germline V gene has CDR1 LNHDA and CDR2 SQIVND (reference sequence). V lost 5 bases, J lost 2 bases, and 10 bases stayed unmatched. The CDR3 runs 16 residues. The full variable domain, with the rest looked up from reference TRBV19 and TRBJ2-3, is DGGITQSPKYLFRKEGQNVTLSCEQNLNHDAMYWYRQDPGQGLRLIYYSQIVNDFQKGDIAEGYSVSREKKESFPLTVTSAQKNPTAFYLCASSPTSVDYTDTQYFGPGTRLTVL.

This chain joins TRBV21-1 and TRBJ1-1; the D call TRBD1 from the table was never checked on the DNA. TRBV21-1 is noted as a pseudogene. CDR3 length: 15 amino acids. The CDR3 spells CASSKLVGQGYEAFF. The CDR3 nucleotides read TGTGCCAGCAGCAAACTGGTAGGACAGGGATATGAAGCTTTCTTT.

The chain is built from TRBV9 and TRBJ2-1; D ambiguous. CDR1 is SGDLS and CDR2 is YYNGEE in the germline V gene. With 0 bases removed from V and 0 bases from J, the gap between germline ends came to 4 bases. The CDR3 covers 14 residues. The chain's CDR3 is CASSVASSYNEQFF. In DNA form, the CDR3 reads TGTGCCAGCAGCGTAGCTAGCTCCTACAATGAGCAGTTCTTC. Filled out from reference TRBV9 and TRBJ2-1, the complete variable domain reads DSGVTQTPKHLITATGQRVTLRCSPRSGDLSVYWYQQSLDQGLQFLIQYYNGEERAKGNILERFSAQQFPDLHSELNLSSLELGDSALYFCASSVASSYNEQFFGPGTRLTVL.

J is TRBJ2-5 and V is TRBV7-6; possibly TRBD1 for D (5 bases). Germline CDR1 SGHVS, CDR2 FNYEAQ. The CDR3 runs 15 residues. V was cut by 4 bases and J by 5 bases, with 17 bases left in between. The CDR3 spells CASSSRGAMGETQYF. The CDR3 DNA reads as TGTGCCAGCAGCTCAAGGGGCGCCATGGGTGAGACCCAGTACTTC.

V gene TRBV10-3 combines with J gene TRBJ1-5; D uncertain. This CDR3 has 13 residues. CDR1 and CDR2 from the germline V gene are ENHRY and SYGVKD. Trimming removed 4 bases from V and 4 bases from J, with 8 bases in between. Written as DNA, the CDR3 is TGTGCCATCAGTGGCGGCGTAAATCAGCCCCAGCATTTT. Amino acids: CAISGGVNQPQHF.

The rearrangement links TRBV9 to TRBJ2-4; TRBD1 matches at 8 bases. CDR3 length: 14 residues. V shed 3 bases, J shed 3 bases, and the junction held 2 bases outside the gene matches. From germline, CDR1 is SGDLS and CDR2 YYNGEE. DNA of the CDR3: TGTGCCAGCAGCGCACAGGGGGACAAAAACATTCAGTACTTC. It encodes CASSAQGDKNIQYF.

The V gene is TRBV6-5, the J gene TRBJ2-7; tentatively, D is TRBD2 (5 bases). This CDR3 is built from 15 residues. V dropped 6 bases and J dropped 0 bases, with 15 bases sitting between them. Germline CDR1 reads MNHEY; CDR2 reads SVGAGI. CDR3 in DNA: TGTGCCAGCAGATCGGAGCGTGGGAGCTCCTACGAGCAGTACTTC. This translates into CASRSERGSSYEQYF.